The 7 T cell receptor beta chains reported below all come from one sample, sequenced in a study of T cells expressing NK-cell markers. Using the 5' RACE reads, TCRdb records one entry per CDR3 protein without DNA. This repertoire includes about 300,000 distinct CDR3 sequences. Source material: blood T cells: a sorted CD56 or NKG2C T cell subset, CD4+ or CD8+ T cells, or bulk PBMC T cells (not recorded which). Receptors were obtained from a woman between 18 and 75 years old in good health.

The chain combines TRBV10-3 with TRBJ2-1; TCRdb lists TRBD1, though no DNA is available to test this call. Per the germline V gene, CDR1 is ENHRY and CDR2 is SYGVKD. The CDR3 loop spans 14 amino acids. This CDR3 is CAITGTGSYNEQFF.

V gene TRBV20-1 combines with J gene TRBJ2-1; TCRdb lists TRBD1, though no DNA is available to test this call. This CDR3 has 19 residues. Germline lookup yields CDR1 DFQATT and CDR2 SNEGSKA (reference sequence). The chain's CDR3 is CSARDQAAGQWRSYNEQFF.

This CDR3 is CSARAWTGGYMNTEAFF. The rearrangement uses TRBV20-1 and TRBJ1-1; TCRdb designates TRBD1, a call that cannot be tested without DNA. Per germline, CDR1 DFQATT and CDR2 SNEGSKA (reference sequence). The CDR3 totals 17 residues.

The CDR3 protein is CASVKRASSGANVLTF. This rearrangement joins TRBV6-1 to TRBJ2-6. The CDR3 is 16 residues long. Germline CDR1 is MNHNS and CDR2 is SASEGT.

The CDR3 sequence is CASSYLRINQPQHF. This chain connects TRBV6-2 or TRBV6-3 to TRBJ1-5. CDR3 length equals 14 residues. CDR1 is MNHEY, CDR2 SVGEGT, per germline.

V gene TRBV7-9 combines with J gene TRBJ2-5. The germline V gene has CDR1 SEHNR and CDR2 FQNEAQ (reference sequence). The CDR3 covers 11 residues. The CDR3 loop reads CASSLEGTQYF.

The genes are TRBV3-1 and TRBJ1-1; TCRdb indicates TRBD1, and absent DNA this call remains unverified. CDR1 and CDR2 (germline): LGHDT, YNNKEL (reference sequence). CDR3 length equals 17 residues. The CDR3 is CASSQLVGGGWGPEAFF.